This is a list of T cell receptor beta chains from one sample in a study of T cell repertoires in cytomegalovirus infection. Via MiXCR, TCRdb re-called the reads, giving one row per CDR3 protein. The sample records a few hundred thousand distinct CDR3 sequences, under 20% being singletons. Sample: PBMCs. The receptors come from a human donor in good health (CMV status not recorded). Some clones in this sample may be carry-over from other donors' samples. CDR3s include the opening cysteine and the closing phenylalanine or tryptophan. A D gene is named only where the DNA matches it firmly. Size is stated for part of the rows, as once, few or many counts, or as a class when the clone is expanded.

D gene: NA; V gene: TRBV19; J gene: TRBJ2-1; clone size: NA; CDR3 protein: CASTTSGAPHNEQFF; CDR3 DNA: TGTGCCAGTACCACCTCGGGGGCGCCCCACAATGAGCAGTTCTTC
D gene: TRBD1; V gene: TRBV7-9; J gene: TRBJ2-7; clone size: NA; CDR3 protein: CASSFRQGALTYEQYF; CDR3 DNA: TGTGCCAGCAGCTTCCGACAGGGGGCTTTGACCTACGAGCAGTACTTC
D gene: NA; V gene: TRBV12-3/TRBV12-4; J gene: TRBJ2-1; clone size: few; CDR3 protein: CASSLSPGAHNEQFF; CDR3 DNA: TGTGCCAGCAGTTTATCACCAGGGGCCCACAATGAGCAGTTCTTC
D gene: NA; V gene: TRBV7-2; J gene: TRBJ2-7; clone size: many; CDR3 protein: CASSFASGSYEQYF; CDR3 DNA: TGTGCCAGCAGCTTCGCGTCCGGCTCCTACGAGCAGTACTTC
D gene: NA; V gene: TRBV7-9; J gene: TRBJ2-7; clone size: few; CDR3 protein: CASSLSPREQYF; CDR3 DNA: TGTGCCAGCAGCTTGAGTCCGCGCGAGCAGTACTTC
D gene: NA; V gene: TRBV6-1; J gene: TRBJ1-6; clone size: few; CDR3 protein: CASRAAVWLFYF; CDR3 DNA: TGTGCCAGCAGGGCGGCCGTCTGGTTATTTTACTTT
D gene: TRBD1; V gene: TRBV28; J gene: TRBJ2-1; clone size: many; CDR3 protein: CASSSGQGALDEQFF; CDR3 DNA: TGTGCCAGCAGTTCGGGACAGGGGGCTCTGGATGAGCAGTTCTTC
D gene: NA; V gene: TRBV24-1; J gene: TRBJ1-2; clone size: many; CDR3 protein: CATSDSYQNYGYTF; CDR3 DNA: TGTGCCACCAGTGATTCTTATCAGAACTATGGCTACACCTTC
D gene: NA; V gene: TRBV12-3/TRBV12-4; J gene: TRBJ2-7; clone size: few; CDR3 protein: CASSFVGNEQYF; CDR3 DNA: TGTGCCAGCAGTTTCGTGGGGAACGAGCAGTACTTC
D gene: NA; V gene: TRBV7-9; J gene: TRBJ2-2; clone size: few; CDR3 protein: CASSRTAVNTGELFF; CDR3 DNA: TGTGCCAGCAGCCGGACGGCCGTGAACACCGGGGAGCTGTTTTTT
D gene: NA; V gene: TRBV7-2; J gene: TRBJ2-5; clone size: many; CDR3 protein: CASSLVGRETQYF; CDR3 DNA: TGTGCCAGCAGCTTAGTTGGCAGAGAGACCCAGTACTTC
D gene: NA; V gene: TRBV12-3/TRBV12-4; J gene: TRBJ2-7; clone size: many; CDR3 protein: CASSLWGLRDTRTYEQYF; CDR3 DNA: TGTGCCAGCAGTCTTTGGGGGCTCCGGGACACCCGAACCTACGAGCAGTACTTC
D gene: NA; V gene: TRBV5-4; J gene: TRBJ2-1; clone size: many; CDR3 protein: CASSKGIRTLSYNEQFF; CDR3 DNA: TGTGCCAGCAGCAAGGGGATACGGACTCTCTCCTACAATGAGCAGTTCTTC
D gene: NA; V gene: TRBV19; J gene: TRBJ2-1; clone size: few; CDR3 protein: CASSIAGAYNEQFF; CDR3 DNA: TGTGCCAGTAGTATAGCGGGGGCCTACAATGAGCAGTTCTTC
D gene: NA; V gene: TRBV7-2; J gene: TRBJ2-5; clone size: many; CDR3 protein: CASSVNQGAAGETQYF; CDR3 DNA: TGTGCCAGCAGCGTCAACCAGGGGGCAGCGGGGGAGACCCAGTACTTC
D gene: TRBD2; V gene: TRBV6-2/TRBV6-3; J gene: TRBJ2-1; clone size: few; CDR3 protein: CASSSSLRTSGGSNEQFF; CDR3 DNA: TGTGCCAGCAGTTCTTCCCTTAGGACTAGCGGGGGGAGCAATGAGCAGTTCTTC
D gene: NA; V gene: TRBV20-1; J gene: TRBJ2-3; clone size: NA; CDR3 protein: CSASTGSTDTQYF; CDR3 DNA: TGCAGTGCTAGCACGGGGAGCACAGATACGCAGTATTTT
D gene: TRBD1; V gene: TRBV2; J gene: TRBJ2-1; clone size: few; CDR3 protein: CATTRDRARGEQFF; CDR3 DNA: TGTGCCACCACGAGGGACAGGGCCCGGGGTGAGCAGTTCTTC
D gene: NA; V gene: TRBV7-2; J gene: TRBJ1-2; clone size: many; CDR3 protein: CASSFTGGVYGYTF; CDR3 DNA: TGTGCCAGCAGCTTCACGGGGGGGGTGTATGGCTACACCTTC
D gene: NA; V gene: TRBV7-2; J gene: TRBJ1-2; clone size: few; CDR3 protein: CASSLAWTANYGYTF; CDR3 DNA: TGTGCCAGCAGCTTAGCTTGGACCGCTAACTATGGCTACACCTTC
D gene: NA; V gene: TRBV18; J gene: TRBJ1-1; clone size: many; CDR3 protein: CASSPQKGNTEAFF; CDR3 DNA: TGTGCCAGCTCACCCCAGAAAGGGAACACTGAAGCTTTCTTT
D gene: TRBD1; V gene: TRBV7-2; J gene: TRBJ2-5; clone size: many; CDR3 protein: CASSLAGLGQREETQYF; CDR3 DNA: TGTGCCAGCAGCTTAGCGGGCCTGGGACAGCGAGAAGAGACCCAGTACTTC
D gene: NA; V gene: TRBV7-6; J gene: TRBJ1-3; clone size: few; CDR3 protein: CASSPPDGNTIYF; CDR3 DNA: TGTGCCAGCAGCCCTCCGGATGGAAACACCATATATTTT
D gene: TRBD2; V gene: TRBV7-2; J gene: TRBJ2-3; clone size: many; CDR3 protein: CASSQEPIAGGSSRDTQYF; CDR3 DNA: TGTGCCAGCAGCCAAGAACCCATAGCGGGGGGCAGTTCCAGAGATACGCAGTATTTT
D gene: NA; V gene: TRBV29-1; J gene: TRBJ2-3; clone size: few; CDR3 protein: CSVDVGTDTQYF; CDR3 DNA: TGCAGCGTTGATGTGGGCACAGATACGCAGTATTTT
D gene: NA; V gene: TRBV7-2; J gene: TRBJ2-7; clone size: NA; CDR3 protein: CASSGTLFYEQYF; CDR3 DNA: TGTGCCAGCAGCGGGACCCTATTCTACGAGCAGTACTTC
D gene: TRBD2; V gene: TRBV5-8; J gene: TRBJ2-7; clone size: many; CDR3 protein: CASSRTGTSGSYEQYF; CDR3 DNA: TGTGCCAGCAGCAGGACCGGGACTAGCGGCTCCTACGAGCAGTACTTC
D gene: TRBD1; V gene: TRBV2; J gene: TRBJ1-6; clone size: NA; CDR3 protein: CASRDRGYNSPLHF; CDR3 DNA: TGTGCCAGCAGAGACAGGGGTTATAATTCACCCCTCCACTTT
D gene: TRBD1; V gene: TRBV2; J gene: TRBJ1-2; clone size: NA; CDR3 protein: CPSSQGAHGYTF; CDR3 DNA: TGTCCCAGCAGTCAGGGGGCGCATGGCTACACCTTC
D gene: NA; V gene: TRBV19; J gene: TRBJ2-2; clone size: NA; CDR3 protein: CASSTRRFGAGELFF; CDR3 DNA: TGTGCCAGTAGTACCCGGCGATTTGGGGCCGGGGAGCTGTTTTTT
D gene: TRBD1; V gene: TRBV12-3/TRBV12-4; J gene: TRBJ1-2; clone size: NA; CDR3 protein: CASTKQGGQFYGYTF; CDR3 DNA: TGTGCCAGCACCAAACAAGGGGGCCAATTCTATGGCTACACCTTC
D gene: TRBD1; V gene: TRBV7-9; J gene: TRBJ2-3; clone size: NA; CDR3 protein: CASSKRQGSTDTQYF; CDR3 DNA: TGTGCCAGCAGCAAAAGACAGGGAAGCACAGATACGCAGTATTTT
D gene: NA; V gene: TRBV28; J gene: TRBJ1-5; clone size: many; CDR3 protein: CASSPNLSNQPQHF; CDR3 DNA: TGTGCCAGCAGTCCGAACCTTAGCAATCAGCCCCAGCATTTT
D gene: TRBD1; V gene: TRBV19; J gene: TRBJ1-2; clone size: NA; CDR3 protein: CASSIELGQRYGYTF; CDR3 DNA: TGTGCCAGTAGTATTGAGCTGGGACAGAGGTATGGCTACACCTTC
D gene: TRBD1; V gene: TRBV6-5; J gene: TRBJ1-3; clone size: NA; CDR3 protein: CASSYSRDRTHQGNTIYF; CDR3 DNA: TGTGCCAGCAGTTACTCTCGGGACAGAACTCACCAGGGAAACACCATATATTTT
D gene: NA; V gene: TRBV7-2; J gene: TRBJ2-3; clone size: many; CDR3 protein: CASSFPRGPGDTQYF; CDR3 DNA: TGTGCCAGCAGCTTTCCGCGGGGCCCCGGAGATACGCAGTATTTT
D gene: NA; V gene: TRBV7-8; J gene: TRBJ2-2; clone size: many; CDR3 protein: CASSLRTGELFF; CDR3 DNA: TGTGCCAGCAGCTTACGCACCGGGGAGCTGTTTTTT
D gene: NA; V gene: TRBV5-6; J gene: TRBJ2-3; clone size: NA; CDR3 protein: CASSLRGRLGWADTQYF; CDR3 DNA: TGTGCCAGCAGCTTGAGAGGAAGGCTGGGATGGGCAGATACGCAGTATTTT